The TCR beta chain under discussion was sequenced for a study of identical twins. Study observations and caveats: Cord blood beta clonotypes present at high abundance carried fewer insertions; no such pattern appeared in memory repertoires.

As regards this clonotype: Its antigen is unknown.

TCRdb used MiXCR to reprocess the 5' RACE reads, holding one entry per CDR3 protein. The sample has roughly 250,000 distinct CDR3 sequences, around 15% seen once. The sequenced material came from memory (CD45RO+) T cells sorted from blood. The TCR originated in a woman under 30 in good health.

This CDR3 is CASSQITGGSYEQYF. The CDR3 region has the DNA TGTGCCAGCAGCCAAATTACAGGGGGCTCCTACGAGCAGTACTTC. The chain carries TRBV7-9 and TRBJ2-7; 8 nucleotides align to TRBD1. The ends lost 5 bases at V and 0 bases at J; junction bases unmatched: 6. The CDR3 sequence is 15 residues long. Germline V gene lookup returns CDR1 SEHNR and CDR2 FQNEAQ (reference sequence). The variable domain in full, completed from reference TRBV7-9 and TRBJ2-7, reads DTGVSQNPRHKITKRGQNVTFRCDPISEHNRLYWYRQTLGQGPEFLTYFQNEAQLEKSRLLSDRFSAERPKGSFSTLEIQRTEQGDSAMYLCASSQITGGSYEQYFGPGTRLTVT.